The rows below give T cell receptor beta chains drawn from one sample of a study of shared clonotypes between healthy human individuals. TCRdb's copy holds only in-frame clones and misses some; the assay was immunoSEQ multiplex PCR. The table lists about 1.1 million clones, about four fifths of them singletons. Sequenced sample: memory CD4+ T cells from PBMCs. The receptor source for this set is a man younger than 35 in good health. Some clones in this sample may be carry-over from other donors' samples. Each CDR3 is given with its conserved first and last residue. D genes are given only for firm matches. Clone size, where shown, is once, few, many, or a class for clones that have expanded.

j_gene | len | abundance | v_gene | d_gene | CDR3nt | CDR3aa
TRBJ2-7 | 14 | once | TRBV5-4 | - | TGTGCCAGTCGGAGGGCGGAGAGATACTACGAGCAGTACTTC | CASRRAERYYEQYF
TRBJ2-1 | 15 | - | TRBV7-3 | - | TGTGCCAGCAGCTCCGGTGGGAGCGTCTACAATGAGCAGTTCTTC | CASSSGGSVYNEQFF
TRBJ1-5 | 16 | - | TRBV15 | - | TGTGCCACCAGCAGAGGCGGGGGGGAGGGCAATCAGCCCCAGCATTTT | CATSRGGGEGNQPQHF
TRBJ2-3 | 15 | few | TRBV15 | - | TGTGCCACCAGCGTGGCCGGGACCCACGCAGATACGCAGTATTTT | CATSVAGTHADTQYF
TRBJ2-7 | 15 | - | TRBV7-2 | - | TGTGCCAGCAGGACGGGGTCTACGGGCTCCTACGAGCAGTACTTC | CASRTGSTGSYEQYF
TRBJ1-1 | 15 | - | TRBV5-1 | - | TGCGCCAGCAGCTTGTTGCCGAGCGTGAACACTGAAGCTTTCTTT | CASSLLPSVNTEAFF
TRBJ1-1 | 13 | - | TRBV7-2 | - | TGTGCCAGCAGCTTTGGGTCGGGCACTGAAGCTTTCTTT | CASSFGSGTEAFF
TRBJ1-1 | 13 | - | TRBV11-3 | TRBD1 | TGTGCCAGCAGCCGAGAGACAGGGACTGAAGCTTTCTTT | CASSRETGTEAFF
TRBJ2-5 | 17 | - | TRBV19 | TRBD2 | TGTGCCAGTAGTGAATCTGGGCCAGCGGGAGGCAAAGAGACCCAGTACTTC | CASSESGPAGGKETQYF
TRBJ1-2 | 13 | - | TRBV7-2 | - | TGTGCCAGCAGCTTAGTAAAGGGCTATGGCTACACCTTC | CASSLVKGYGYTF
TRBJ1-1 | 17 | - | TRBV27 | - | TGTGCCAGCTCCAATGGGTGGGGAAAAATGGGGGACACTGAAGCTTTCTTT | CASSNGWGKMGDTEAFF
TRBJ2-5 | 12 | - | TRBV7-2 | - | TGTGCCAGCAGCTTATTCCAAGAGACCCAGTACTTC | CASSLFQETQYF
TRBJ1-2 | 14 | - | TRBV19 | - | TGTGCCAGTAGCAAAGACAGGAGGGGATATGGCTACACCTTC | CASSKDRRGYGYTF
TRBJ2-1 | 13 | few | TRBV7-9 | - | TGTGCCAGCAGCTCAGGAGGACTCGGTGAGCAGTTCTTC | CASSSGGLGEQFF
TRBJ2-5 | 15 | - | TRBV6-5 | - | TGTGCCAGCAGAACCGGGACCGCACCGGGAGAGACCCAGTACTTC | CASRTGTAPGETQYF
TRBJ1-2 | 15 | - | TRBV6-5 | - | TGTGCCAGCAGTTACGTGGGGGGCGCTGACTATGGCTACACCTTC | CASSYVGGADYGYTF
TRBJ2-2 | 14 | - | TRBV5-6 | TRBD1 | TGTGCCAGCAGCTGGACAGGGACGCCCGGGGAGCTGTTTTTT | CASSWTGTPGELFF
TRBJ2-2 | 16 | - | TRBV10-3 | TRBD2 | TGTGCCATCAGTGAGGAGCTAGCGGGAGCGGCCGGGGAGCTGTTTTTT | CAISEELAGAAGELFF
TRBJ2-3 | 15 | - | TRBV11-2 | - | TGTGCCAGCAGCTTAGGAAGGGAGACCACAGATACGCAGTATTTT | CASSLGRETTDTQYF
TRBJ2-3 | 14 | - | TRBV11-3 | - | TGTGCCAGCAGCTCAGGACCAAACACAGATACGCAGTATTTT | CASSSGPNTDTQYF
TRBJ2-1 | 16 | - | TRBV7-3 | TRBD2 | TGTGCCAGCAGCTCAGGACTAGCGGGAGTTAGAAATGAGCAGTTCTTC | CASSSGLAGVRNEQFF
TRBJ1-2 | 14 | - | TRBV7-2 | - | TGTGCCAGCAGCTTGGGGCCCGGGGCCTATGGCTACACCTTC | CASSLGPGAYGYTF
TRBJ2-7 | 14 | - | TRBV5-5 | - | TGTGCCAGCAGCTGGGATTGGGACCGGGTCGAGCAGTACTTC | CASSWDWDRVEQYF
TRBJ1-3 | 14 | - | TRBV6-6 | - | TGTGCCAGCAGTTTAAGGGGTGCTGGAAACACCATATATTTT | CASSLRGAGNTIYF
TRBJ1-1 | 14 | - | TRBV18 | TRBD1 | TGTGCCAGCCAAGACAGGGGAAAGAACACTGAAGCTTTCTTT | CASQDRGKNTEAFF
TRBJ2-3 | 16 | - | TRBV29-1 | - | TGCAGCGTTGAAGGTGCCGGAGGGACTAGCACAGATACGCAGTATTTT | CSVEGAGGTSTDTQYF
TRBJ2-2 | 16 | few | TRBV5-1 | - | TGCGCCAGCAGCCTGCTAGCTAGCAGCAACACCGGGGAGCTGTTTTTT | CASSLLASSNTGELFF
TRBJ2-7 | 15 | - | TRBV11-1 | TRBD2 | TGTGCCAGCAGCTTAGGTGATGAGCGGGAGTCCGAGCAGTACTTC | CASSLGDERESEQYF
TRBJ2-5 | 15 | - | TRBV9 | TRBD2 | TGTGCCAGCAGCGAGGGAACTAGCGGGAAAGAGACCCAGTACTTC | CASSEGTSGKETQYF
TRBJ1-4 | 14 | - | TRBV19 | - | TGTGCCAGCTCAGATCATGGGAGGGATGAAAAACTGTTTTTT | CASSDHGRDEKLFF
TRBJ2-3 | 17 | once | TRBV7-9 | TRBD1 | TGTGCCAGCAGCTCCTCCCCCGGGACAGGGGGCACAGATACGCAGTATTTT | CASSSSPGTGGTDTQYF
TRBJ1-4 | 15 | - | TRBV5-1 | - | TGCGCCAGCAGCTCTGGGGACTCAACTAATGAAAAACTGTTTTTT | CASSSGDSTNEKLFF
TRBJ2-2 | 16 | - | TRBV10-1 | TRBD2 | TGCGCCAGCAGCCCCGTAGCGGGGGGAGGAACCGGGGAGCTGTTTTTT | CASSPVAGGGTGELFF
TRBJ2-1 | 19 | - | TRBV5-6 | TRBD2 | TGTGCCAGCAGCTTGGTCTCGCGGGAGGGCCGATACCCCAGCGATGAGCAGTTCTTC | CASSLVSREGRYPSDEQFF
TRBJ1-2 | 14 | - | TRBV5-1 | - | TGCGCCAGCAGCCCGCAAGACAGTAACTATGGCTACACCTTC | CASSPQDSNYGYTF
TRBJ1-2 | 12 | - | TRBV30 | TRBD1 | TGTGCCTGGAGTTCGACAGGGGGGGGCTACACCTTC | CAWSSTGGGYTF
TRBJ1-2 | 18 | once | TRBV7-8 | TRBD1 | TGTGCCAGCAGCTTAACAACCCGGACAGGGTTGAAGGCCTATGGCTACACCTTC | CASSLTTRTGLKAYGYTF
TRBJ2-4 | 14 | few | TRBV7-2 | TRBD2 | TGTGCCAGCAGCTCCCCCGGACTAGCGAACATTCAGTACTTC | CASSSPGLANIQYF
TRBJ2-1 | 15 | once | TRBV11-1 | TRBD2 | TGTGCCAGCAGCTTTAGCGGGAGGGCCGGCAATGAGCAGTTCTTC | CASSFSGRAGNEQFF
TRBJ1-1 | 13 | few | TRBV7-3 | - | TGTGCCAGCAGTGCCGACGAGGACACTGAAGCTTTCTTT | CASSADEDTEAFF
TRBJ2-1 | 14 | once | TRBV27 | TRBD1 | TGTGCCAGCAGTTCCGGGACAGGGCGCAATGAGCAGTTCTTC | CASSSGTGRNEQFF
TRBJ2-7 | 16 | - | TRBV10-3 | TRBD2 | TGTGCCATCAGTGAGTCAGTAGCGGGAGGCACCGGCGAGCAGTACTTC | CAISESVAGGTGEQYF
TRBJ2-1 | 16 | - | TRBV5-1 | - | TGCGCCAGCAGCCCAATGGACAGATTTAACCTCAATGAGCAGTTCTTC | CASSPMDRFNLNEQFF
TRBJ2-2 | 15 | - | TRBV7-3 | TRBD2 | TGTGCCAGCAGCCCTCTAGCGGGAGGCACCGGGGAGCTGTTTTTT | CASSPLAGGTGELFF
TRBJ2-2 | 20 | - | TRBV27 | TRBD2 | TGTGCCAGCAGTTTATTGGCGTTCCGGGGGACTAGCGGGAACACCGGGGAGCTGTTTTTT | CASSLLAFRGTSGNTGELFF
TRBJ1-4 | 17 | - | TRBV5-4 | - | TGTGCCAGCAGCTTGTGGGGCTCCTTTTCAACTAATGAAAAACTGTTTTTT | CASSLWGSFSTNEKLFF
TRBJ1-1 | 15 | many | TRBV2 | - | TGTGCCAGCAGTGAGTCGGTACTGATGAACACTGAAGCTTTCTTT | CASSESVLMNTEAFF
TRBJ1-3 | 14 | - | TRBV5-4 | - | TGTGCCAGCAGCCTTATGGGAGCTGGAAACACCATATATTTT | CASSLMGAGNTIYF
TRBJ1-5 | 15 | - | TRBV30 | - | TGTGCCTGGAGTGGTCGGGGGGGGCACAATCAGCCCCAGCATTTT | CAWSGRGGHNQPQHF
TRBJ2-1 | 12 | - | TRBV25-1 | TRBD2 | TGTGCCACCCGGGGCGGGGGGAATGAGCAGTTCTTC | CATRGGGNEQFF
TRBJ2-3 | 14 | - | TRBV29-1 | - | TGCAGCGCCGAGGGGGAGGTCCCCACAGATACGCAGTATTTT | CSAEGEVPTDTQYF
TRBJ1-2 | 15 | few | TRBV5-6 | - | TGTGCCAGCAGCTTGAGGGGGGCAGGCGGCTATGGCTACACCTTC | CASSLRGAGGYGYTF
TRBJ1-3 | 17 | - | TRBV4-1 | - | TGCGCCAGCAGCCAAGGCCCCCCGGGCCAGGGTGGAAACACCATATATTTT | CASSQGPPGQGGNTIYF
TRBJ1-2 | 14 | many | TRBV7-9 | - | TGTGCCAGCAGCGTAGGCCCCGGCAACTATGGCTACACCTTC | CASSVGPGNYGYTF
TRBJ1-6 | 14 | - | TRBV6-6 | TRBD1 | TGTGCCAGCATTTCTAGGACAGGTCTGCCACCCCTCCACTTT | CASISRTGLPPLHF
TRBJ1-5 | 13 | - | TRBV4-3 | - | TGCGCCAGCAGTAGGTCAGTAAATCAGCCCCAGCATTTT | CASSRSVNQPQHF